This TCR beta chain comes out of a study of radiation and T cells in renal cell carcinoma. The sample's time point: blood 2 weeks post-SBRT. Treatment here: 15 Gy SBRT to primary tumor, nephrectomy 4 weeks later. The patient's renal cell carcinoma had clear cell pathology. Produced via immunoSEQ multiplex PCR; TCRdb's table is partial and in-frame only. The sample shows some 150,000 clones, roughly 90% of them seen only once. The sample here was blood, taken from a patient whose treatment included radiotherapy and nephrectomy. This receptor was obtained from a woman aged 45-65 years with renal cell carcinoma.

The CDR3 nucleotides read TGCGCCAGCAGCCAAGGCCGAGGCAATCAGCCCCAGCATTTT. Protein sequence: CASSQGRGNQPQHF. The chain couples TRBV4-1 to TRBJ1-5; D uncertain. Germline CDR1 is MGHRA and CDR2 is YSYEKL. The CDR3 covers 14 residues. Trimming removed 1 base from V and 2 bases from J, with 6 bases in between.